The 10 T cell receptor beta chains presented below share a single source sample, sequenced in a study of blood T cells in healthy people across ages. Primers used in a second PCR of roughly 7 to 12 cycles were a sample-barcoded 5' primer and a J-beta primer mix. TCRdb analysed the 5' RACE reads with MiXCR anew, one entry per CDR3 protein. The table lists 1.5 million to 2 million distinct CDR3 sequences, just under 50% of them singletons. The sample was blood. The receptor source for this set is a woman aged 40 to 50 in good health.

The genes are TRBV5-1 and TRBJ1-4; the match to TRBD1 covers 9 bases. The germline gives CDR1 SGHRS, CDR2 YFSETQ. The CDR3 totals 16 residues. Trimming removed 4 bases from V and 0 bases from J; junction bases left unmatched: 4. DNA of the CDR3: TGCGCCAGCAGCGTGGACAGGGGTGCAACTAATGAAAAACTGTTTTTT. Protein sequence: CASSVDRGATNEKLFF.

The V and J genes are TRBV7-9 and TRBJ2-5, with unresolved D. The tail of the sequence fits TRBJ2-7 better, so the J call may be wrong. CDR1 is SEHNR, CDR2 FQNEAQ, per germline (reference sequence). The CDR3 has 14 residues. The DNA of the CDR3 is TGTGCCAGCAGCTTAGGGGTGATCCCCTACGAGCAGTACTTC. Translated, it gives CASSLGVIPYEQYF.

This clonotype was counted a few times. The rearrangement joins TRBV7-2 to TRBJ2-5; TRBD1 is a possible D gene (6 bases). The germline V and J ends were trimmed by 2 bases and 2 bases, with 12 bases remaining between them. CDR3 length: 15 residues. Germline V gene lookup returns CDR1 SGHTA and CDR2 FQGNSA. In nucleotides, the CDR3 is TGTGCCAGCAGCTTAATGAGGGGGACACAAGAGACCCAGTACTTC. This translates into CASSLMRGTQETQYF. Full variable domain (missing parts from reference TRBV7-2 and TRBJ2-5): GAGVSQSPSNKVTEKGKDVELRCDPISGHTALYWYRQSLGQGLEFLIYFQGNSAPDKSGLPSDRFSAERTGGSVSTLTIQRTQQEDSAVYLCASSLMRGTQETQYFGPGTRLLVL.

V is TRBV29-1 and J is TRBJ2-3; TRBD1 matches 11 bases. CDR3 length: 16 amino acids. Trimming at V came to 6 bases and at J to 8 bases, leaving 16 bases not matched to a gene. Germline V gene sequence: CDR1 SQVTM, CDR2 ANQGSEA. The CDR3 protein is CSVTVGGQGGKGTQYF. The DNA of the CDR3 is TGCAGCGTGACGGTGGGGGGACAGGGGGGGAAAGGTACGCAGTATTTT.

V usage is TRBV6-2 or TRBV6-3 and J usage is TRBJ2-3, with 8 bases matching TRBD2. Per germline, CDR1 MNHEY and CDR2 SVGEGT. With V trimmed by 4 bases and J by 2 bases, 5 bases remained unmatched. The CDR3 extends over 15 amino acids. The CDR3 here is CASSLLADNTDTQYF. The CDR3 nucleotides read TGTGCCAGCAGTTTACTAGCGGATAACACAGATACGCAGTATTTT.

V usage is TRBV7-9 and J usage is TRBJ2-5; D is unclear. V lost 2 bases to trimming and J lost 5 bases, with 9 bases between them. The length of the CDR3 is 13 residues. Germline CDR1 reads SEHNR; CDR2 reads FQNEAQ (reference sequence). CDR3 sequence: CASSLHAAETQYF. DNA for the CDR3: TGTGCCAGCAGCTTACACGCAGCTGAGACCCAGTACTTC.

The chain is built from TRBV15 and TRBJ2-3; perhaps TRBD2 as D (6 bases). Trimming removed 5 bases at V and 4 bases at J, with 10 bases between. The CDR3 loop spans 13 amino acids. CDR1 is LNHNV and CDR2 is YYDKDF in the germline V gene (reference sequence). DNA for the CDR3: TGTGCCACCAGCCAGACTAGTTCAGATACGCAGTATTTT. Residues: CATSQTSSDTQYF.

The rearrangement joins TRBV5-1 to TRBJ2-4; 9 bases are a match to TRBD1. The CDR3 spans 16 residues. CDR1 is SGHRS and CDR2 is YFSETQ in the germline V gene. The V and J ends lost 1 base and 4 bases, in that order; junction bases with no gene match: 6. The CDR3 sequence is CASSLKSGTGKNIQYF. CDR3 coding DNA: TGCGCCAGCAGCTTGAAGTCCGGGACAGGGAAAAACATTCAGTACTTC.

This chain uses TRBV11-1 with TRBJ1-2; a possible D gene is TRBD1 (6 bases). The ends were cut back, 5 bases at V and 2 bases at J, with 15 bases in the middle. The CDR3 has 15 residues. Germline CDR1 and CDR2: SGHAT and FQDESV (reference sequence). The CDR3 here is CASSVGQPRNYGYTF. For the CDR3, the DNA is TGTGCCAGCAGCGTCGGACAGCCAAGAAACTATGGCTACACCTTC. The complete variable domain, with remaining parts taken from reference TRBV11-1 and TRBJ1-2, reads EAEVAQSPRYKITEKSQAVAFWCDPISGHATLYWYRQILGQGPELLVQFQDESVVDDSQLPKDRFSAERLKGVDSTLKIQPAELGDSAMYLCASSVGQPRNYGYTFGSGTRLTVV.

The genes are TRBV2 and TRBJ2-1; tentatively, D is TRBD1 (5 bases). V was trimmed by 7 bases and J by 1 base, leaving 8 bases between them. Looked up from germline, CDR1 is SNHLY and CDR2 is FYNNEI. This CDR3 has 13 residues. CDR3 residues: CASKTESYNEQFF. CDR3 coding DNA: TGTGCCAGCAAGACAGAATCCTACAATGAGCAGTTCTTC.